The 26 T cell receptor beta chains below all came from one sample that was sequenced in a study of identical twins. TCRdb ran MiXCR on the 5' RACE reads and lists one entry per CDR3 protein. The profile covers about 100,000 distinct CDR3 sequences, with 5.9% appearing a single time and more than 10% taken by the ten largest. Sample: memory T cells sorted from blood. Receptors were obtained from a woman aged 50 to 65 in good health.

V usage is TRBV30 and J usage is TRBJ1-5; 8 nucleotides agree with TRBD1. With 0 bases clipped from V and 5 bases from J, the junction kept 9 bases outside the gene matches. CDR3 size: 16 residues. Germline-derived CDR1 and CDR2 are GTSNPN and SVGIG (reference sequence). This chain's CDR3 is CAWSVRAGGIDQPQHF. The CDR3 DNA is TGTGCCTGGAGTGTACGAGCAGGGGGCATTGATCAGCCCCAGCATTTT.

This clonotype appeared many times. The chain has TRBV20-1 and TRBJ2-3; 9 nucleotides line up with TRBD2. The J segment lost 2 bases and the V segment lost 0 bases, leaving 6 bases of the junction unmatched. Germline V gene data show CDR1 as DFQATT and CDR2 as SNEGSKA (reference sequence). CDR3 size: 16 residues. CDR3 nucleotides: TGCAGTGCTAGAGATTGGGCGGGAGGGTTCACAGATACGCAGTATTTT. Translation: CSARDWAGGFTDTQYF.

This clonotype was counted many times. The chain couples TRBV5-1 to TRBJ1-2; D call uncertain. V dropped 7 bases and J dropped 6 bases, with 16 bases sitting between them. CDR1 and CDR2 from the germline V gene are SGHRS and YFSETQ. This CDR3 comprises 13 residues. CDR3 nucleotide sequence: TGCGCCAGCGCGGTAGGGCGGGAGAATGGCTACACCTTC. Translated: CASAVGRENGYTF.

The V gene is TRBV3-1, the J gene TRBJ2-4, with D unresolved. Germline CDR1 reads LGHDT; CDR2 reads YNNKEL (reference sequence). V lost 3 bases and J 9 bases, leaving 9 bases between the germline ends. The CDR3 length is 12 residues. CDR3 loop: CASSQYGSIQYF. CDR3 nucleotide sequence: TGTGCCAGCAGCCAGTACGGTAGCATTCAGTACTTC.

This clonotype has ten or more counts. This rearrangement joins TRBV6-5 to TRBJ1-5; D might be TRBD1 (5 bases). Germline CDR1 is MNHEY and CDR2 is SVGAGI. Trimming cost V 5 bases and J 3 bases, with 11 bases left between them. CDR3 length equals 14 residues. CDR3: CASSGGGNNQPQHF. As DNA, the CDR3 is TGTGCCAGCAGTGGGGGGGGTAACAATCAGCCCCAGCATTTT.

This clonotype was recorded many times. CDR3 in amino acids: CSALRGMGSYGYTF. The CDR3 DNA follows: TGCAGTGCTCTCCGGGGTATGGGTAGCTATGGCTACACCTTC. The V and J genes are TRBV20-1 and TRBJ1-2, with unresolved D. The V end was cut by 5 bases, the J end by 4 bases, with 17 bases between. Germline V gene data show CDR1 as DFQATT and CDR2 as SNEGSKA (reference sequence). CDR3 size: 14 residues.

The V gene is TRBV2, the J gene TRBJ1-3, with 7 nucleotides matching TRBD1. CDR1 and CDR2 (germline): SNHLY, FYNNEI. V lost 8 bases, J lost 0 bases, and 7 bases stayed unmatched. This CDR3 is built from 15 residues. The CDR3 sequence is CASRLGQTSGNTIYF. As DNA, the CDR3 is TGTGCCAGCCGCCTGGGACAGACCTCTGGAAACACCATATATTTT.

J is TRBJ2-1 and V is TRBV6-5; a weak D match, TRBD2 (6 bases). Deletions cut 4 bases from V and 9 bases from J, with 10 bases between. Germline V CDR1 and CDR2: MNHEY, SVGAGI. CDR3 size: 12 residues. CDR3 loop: CASSFRGSEQFF. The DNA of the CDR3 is TGTGCCAGCAGTTTTCGGGGGAGTGAGCAGTTCTTC.

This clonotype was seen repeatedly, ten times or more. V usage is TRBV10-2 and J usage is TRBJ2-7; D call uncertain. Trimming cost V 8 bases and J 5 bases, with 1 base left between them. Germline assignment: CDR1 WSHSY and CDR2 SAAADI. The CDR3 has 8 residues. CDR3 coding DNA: TGCGCCAGCCACGAGCAGTACGTC. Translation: CASHEQYV.

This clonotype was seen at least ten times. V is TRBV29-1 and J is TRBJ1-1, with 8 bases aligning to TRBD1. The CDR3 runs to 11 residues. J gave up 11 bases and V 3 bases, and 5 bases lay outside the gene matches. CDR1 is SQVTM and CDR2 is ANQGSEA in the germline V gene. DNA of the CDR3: TGCAGCGTTGATCTCAACAGGGGGGCTTTCTTT. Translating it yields CSVDLNRGAFF.

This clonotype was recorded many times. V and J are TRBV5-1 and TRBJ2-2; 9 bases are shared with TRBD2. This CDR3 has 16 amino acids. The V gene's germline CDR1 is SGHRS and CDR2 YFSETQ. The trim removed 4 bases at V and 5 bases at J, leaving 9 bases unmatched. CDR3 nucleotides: TGCGCCAGCAGCCCTCTAGCGGGATCGGGTACCGGGGAGCTGTTTTTT. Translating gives CASSPLAGSGTGELFF. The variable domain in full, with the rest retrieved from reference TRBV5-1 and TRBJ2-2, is KAGVTQTPRYLIKTRGQQVTLSCSPISGHRSVSWYQQTPGQGLQFLFEYFSETQRNKGNFPGRFSGRQFSNSRSEMNVSTLELGDSALYLCASSPLAGSGTGELFFGEGSRLTVL.

Here the CDR3 reads CASRRLATDTQYF. The CDR3 nucleotides are TGTGCCAGCCGCCGGCTGGCCACAGATACGCAGTATTTT. The J gene is TRBJ2-3, the V gene TRBV3-1, with D uncertain. Germline CDR1 LGHDT, CDR2 YNNKEL (reference sequence). The V end was cut by 8 bases, the J end by 2 bases, with 11 bases between. This CDR3 has 13 amino acids.

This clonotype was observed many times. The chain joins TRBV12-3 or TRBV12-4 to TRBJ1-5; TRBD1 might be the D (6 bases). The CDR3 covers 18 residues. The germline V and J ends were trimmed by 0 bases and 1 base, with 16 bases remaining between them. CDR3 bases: TGTGCCAGCAGTTTAGCCCTTCGGCGGGGGCGCAGCAATCAGCCCCAGCATTTT. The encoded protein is CASSLALRRGRSNQPQHF.

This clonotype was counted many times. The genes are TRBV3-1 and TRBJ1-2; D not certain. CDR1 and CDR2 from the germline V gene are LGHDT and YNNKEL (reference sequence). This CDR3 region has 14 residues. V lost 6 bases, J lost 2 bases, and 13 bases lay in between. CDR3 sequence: CASRGERGNYGYTF. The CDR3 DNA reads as TGTGCCAGCAGGGGCGAGAGAGGGAACTATGGCTACACCTTC. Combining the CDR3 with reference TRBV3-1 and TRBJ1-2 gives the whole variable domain DTAVSQTPKYLVTQMGNDKSIKCEQNLGHDTMYWYKQDSKKFLKIMFSYNNKELIINETVPNRFSPKSPDKAHLNLHINSLELGDSAVYFCASRGERGNYGYTFGSGTRLTVV.

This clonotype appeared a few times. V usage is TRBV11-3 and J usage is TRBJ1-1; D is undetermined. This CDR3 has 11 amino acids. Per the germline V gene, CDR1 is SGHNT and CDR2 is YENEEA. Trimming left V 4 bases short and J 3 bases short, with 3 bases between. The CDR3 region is CASSYDTEAFF. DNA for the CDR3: TGTGCCAGCAGCTACGACACTGAAGCTTTCTTT.

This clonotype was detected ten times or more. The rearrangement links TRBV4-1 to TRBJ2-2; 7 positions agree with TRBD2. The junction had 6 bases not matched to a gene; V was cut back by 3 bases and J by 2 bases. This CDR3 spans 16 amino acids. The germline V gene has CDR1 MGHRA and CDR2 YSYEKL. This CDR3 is CASSQLGLPNTGELFF. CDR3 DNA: TGCGCCAGCAGCCAGTTGGGACTACCAAACACCGGGGAGCTGTTTTTT.

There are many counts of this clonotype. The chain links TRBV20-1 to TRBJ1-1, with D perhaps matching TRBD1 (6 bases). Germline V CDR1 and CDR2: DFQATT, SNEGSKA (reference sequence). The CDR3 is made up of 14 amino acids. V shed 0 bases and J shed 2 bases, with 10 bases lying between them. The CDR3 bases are TGCAGTGCTAGAGAGGACAGAAGTAACACTGAAGCTTTCTTT. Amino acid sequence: CSAREDRSNTEAFF.

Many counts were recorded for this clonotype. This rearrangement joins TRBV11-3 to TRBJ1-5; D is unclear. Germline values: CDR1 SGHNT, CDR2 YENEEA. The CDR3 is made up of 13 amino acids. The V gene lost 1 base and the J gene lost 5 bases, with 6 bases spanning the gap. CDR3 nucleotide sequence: TGTGCCAGCAGCTTAGCTTGCTATCAGCCCCAGCATTTT. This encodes CASSLACYQPQHF.

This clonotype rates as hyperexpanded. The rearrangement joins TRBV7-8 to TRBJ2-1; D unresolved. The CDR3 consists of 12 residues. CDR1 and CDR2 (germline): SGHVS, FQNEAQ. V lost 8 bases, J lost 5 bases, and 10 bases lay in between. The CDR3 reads CASARLNNEQFF. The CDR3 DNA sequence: TGTGCCAGCGCGAGATTGAACAATGAGCAGTTCTTC.

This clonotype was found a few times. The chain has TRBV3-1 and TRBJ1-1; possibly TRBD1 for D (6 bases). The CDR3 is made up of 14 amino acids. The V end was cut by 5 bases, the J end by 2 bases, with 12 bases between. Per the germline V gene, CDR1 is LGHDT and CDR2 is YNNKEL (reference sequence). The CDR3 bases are TGTGCCAGCAGCGTCGGGGGCCTCAACACTGAAGCTTTCTTT. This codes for CASSVGGLNTEAFF. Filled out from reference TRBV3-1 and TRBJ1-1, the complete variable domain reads DTAVSQTPKYLVTQMGNDKSIKCEQNLGHDTMYWYKQDSKKFLKIMFSYNNKELIINETVPNRFSPKSPDKAHLNLHINSLELGDSAVYFCASSVGGLNTEAFFGQGTRLTVV.

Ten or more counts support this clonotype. The CDR3 DNA reads TGCAGCGTAGTTAGTTCAGGTTTCTCCCCTGAAGCTTTCTTT. Amino acids: CSVVSSGFSPEAFF. This rearrangement joins TRBV29-1 to TRBJ1-1; no clear D gene. Trimming took 6 bases from V and 6 from J, leaving 20 bases between them. The germline gives CDR1 SQVTM, CDR2 ANQGSEA. The CDR3 runs to 14 residues.

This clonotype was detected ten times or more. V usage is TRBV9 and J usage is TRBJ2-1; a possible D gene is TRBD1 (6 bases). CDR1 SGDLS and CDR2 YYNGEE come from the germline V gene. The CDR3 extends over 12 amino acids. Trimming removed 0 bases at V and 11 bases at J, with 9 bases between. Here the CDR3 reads CASSVADSQQFF. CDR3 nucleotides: TGTGCCAGCAGCGTAGCGGACAGCCAGCAGTTCTTC. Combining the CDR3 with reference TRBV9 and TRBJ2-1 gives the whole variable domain DSGVTQTPKHLITATGQRVTLRCSPRSGDLSVYWYQQSLDQGLQFLIQYYNGEERAKGNILERFSAQQFPDLHSELNLSSLELGDSALYFCASSVADSQQFFGPGTRLTVL.

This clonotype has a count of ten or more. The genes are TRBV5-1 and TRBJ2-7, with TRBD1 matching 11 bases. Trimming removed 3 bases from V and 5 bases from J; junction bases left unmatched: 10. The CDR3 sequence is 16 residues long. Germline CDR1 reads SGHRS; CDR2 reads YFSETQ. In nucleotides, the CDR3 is TGCGCCAGCAGCTATGGACTGGGACAGGGGGAACACGAGCAGTACTTC. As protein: CASSYGLGQGEHEQYF.

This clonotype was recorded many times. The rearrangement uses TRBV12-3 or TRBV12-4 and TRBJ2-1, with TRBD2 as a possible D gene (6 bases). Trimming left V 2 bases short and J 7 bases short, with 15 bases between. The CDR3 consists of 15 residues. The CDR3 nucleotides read TGTGCCAGCAGTTTATGGGGAGGAAGTAAGAATGAGCAGTTCTTC. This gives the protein CASSLWGGSKNEQFF.

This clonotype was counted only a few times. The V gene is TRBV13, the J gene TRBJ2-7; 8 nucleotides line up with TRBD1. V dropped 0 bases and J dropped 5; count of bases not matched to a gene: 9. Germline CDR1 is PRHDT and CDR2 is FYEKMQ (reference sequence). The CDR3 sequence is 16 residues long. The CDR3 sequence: CASSLGGGQGSNEQYF. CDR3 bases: TGTGCCAGCAGCTTAGGGGGCGGACAGGGTTCTAACGAGCAGTACTTC.

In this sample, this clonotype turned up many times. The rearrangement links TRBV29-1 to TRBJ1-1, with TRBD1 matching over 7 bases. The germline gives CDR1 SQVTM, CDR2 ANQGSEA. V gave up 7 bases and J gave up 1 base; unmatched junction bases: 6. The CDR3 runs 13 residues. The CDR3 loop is CSGGEGANTEAFF. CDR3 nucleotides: TGCAGCGGGGGAGAGGGGGCGAACACTGAAGCTTTCTTT.